This T cell receptor beta chain was identified during a study of T cells in Graves' hyperthyroidism and ophthalmopathy. General study results and limits: The model identified upcoming ophthalmopathy a median roughly 6.5 months ahead of onset. Most clonotypes that expanded in the thyroid above 0.001 also showed up in blood.

On this clonotype: Its specificity is unknown.

Amplification of TCR beta CDR3 regions used RNA as the template. Using the HTBI primer set, a first-round RT-PCR was run on the TCR CDR3. A single record per CDR3 protein comes from TCRdb applying MiXCR to the multiplex PCR reads. The table has about 350,000 distinct CDR3 sequences, roughly 13% seen once. The V segment lost 5 bases and the J segment 2 bases; nucleotides outside the gene matches: 12. The CDR3 runs 17 residues. Germline CDR1 and CDR2: MNHEY and SMNVEV (reference sequence). Sequencing was done on a sample of blood. The TCR was taken from a young woman with Graves' hyperthyroidism. This rearrangement joins TRBV27 to TRBJ1-5, with TRBD1 matching over 7 bases. In DNA form, the CDR3 reads TGTGCCAGCAGTAGAACGGGACAGCTCCCGGGCAATCAGCCCCAGCATTTT. This sequence encodes CASSRTGQLPGNQPQHF.